This T cell receptor beta chain was documented in a study of T cell responses to AZD1222 COVID-19 vaccine. TCRdb's table, derived via immunoSEQ multiplex PCR, lists solely in-frame clones and lacks some. The sample holds roughly 180,000 clones, more than 75% seen once. Overall study results and limits: Spike-specific TCR breadth and depth were elevated following two AZD1222 doses.

Comments on this clone: What it binds is unknown.

The germline CDR1 and CDR2 sequences are SEHNR and FQNEAQ (reference sequence). The CDR3 loop spans 16 amino acids. V was pared by 5 bases and J by 1 base, with 17 bases between. This receptor was taken from an adult in good health. The chain combines TRBV7-9 with TRBJ1-1, with D maybe TRBD1 (6 bases). The input for sequencing was peripheral blood, taken on day 0 of MenACWY control vaccination. The CDR3 bases are TGTGCCAGCAGCCCGGGTGGGGGCACATCGAACACTGAAGCTTTCTTT. It translates to CASSPGGGTSNTEAFF.